The sequence of this T cell receptor beta chain was determined in a study of blood T cell repertoires in COVID-19. Participant-given clinical history determined each cohort assignment. TCRdb's copy holds only in-frame clones and misses some; the assay was immunoSEQ multiplex PCR. The sample holds roughly 400,000 clones, 90% to 95% seen once. CDR1 LNHDA and CDR2 SQIVND come from the germline V gene (reference sequence). The CDR3 spans 16 residues. The J segment lost 1 base and the V segment lost 8 bases, leaving 5 bases of the junction unmatched. The sequenced material came from PBMCs or T cells enriched from blood (not recorded which). V usage is TRBV19 and J usage is TRBJ2-5, with 15 bases aligning to TRBD2. The receptor was isolated from a middle-aged woman who had been exposed to COVID-19. The CDR3 loop reads CASSGLAGGLQETQYF. The CDR3 bases are TGTGCCAGTTCGGGACTAGCGGGGGGCCTCCAAGAGACCCAGTACTTC.